What follows are 15 T cell receptor beta chains derived from one specimen sequenced in a study of shared clonotypes between healthy human individuals (TCRdb year 2020). The library was built by means of the immunoSEQ multiplex PCR assay. TCRdb stores this immuneACCESS table with in-frame sequences only. Part of the clones is absent; in the studies checked, under half of the shortfall reflects unresolved V genes, and no reason is known for the rest. This sample comprises millions of clones, about 95% of them detected only once. Jointly, the top ten make up about 1.1% of the sample. CD8 naive samples were CD45RO-negative cells positively selected for CCR7, giving a CD45RA+CCR7+ population that excluded TemRA cells. Material for sequencing was naive CD8+ T cells sorted from blood. In light of the paper, this sample's cell subset or site label describes: CD45RA+CCR7+. These receptors were collected from a man aged 18 to 30 in good health.

The V gene is TRBV30, the J gene TRBJ2-5; D not certain. CDR3 size: 13 residues. CDR1 and CDR2 from the germline V gene are GTSNPN and SVGIG (reference sequence). The ends were cut back, 1 base at V and 0 bases at J, with 6 bases in the middle. The CDR3 loop is CAWSDPYQETQYF. The CDR3 DNA sequence: TGTGCCTGGAGTGACCCGTACCAAGAGACCCAGTACTTC.

This clone was found a few times. The chain employs TRBV27 and TRBJ1-4; 7 bases are a match to TRBD1. The CDR3 contains 13 residues. Germline lookup yields CDR1 MNHEY and CDR2 SMNVEV (reference sequence). The trim removed 6 bases at V and 2 bases at J, leaving 0 bases unmatched. The CDR3 bases are TGTGCCAGCAGACAGGGGACTAATGAAAAACTGTTTTTT. It encodes CASRQGTNEKLFF.

The V gene is TRBV6-1, the J gene TRBJ2-7; 8 bases match TRBD1. The CDR3 is 15 amino acids. Per germline, CDR1 MNHNS and CDR2 SASEGT. Trimming at V came to 5 bases and at J to 0 bases, leaving 6 bases not matched to a gene. The chain's CDR3 is CASSSDRGTSYEQYF. The CDR3 DNA is TGTGCCAGCAGTTCAGACAGGGGCACCTCCTACGAGCAGTACTTC.

The J gene is TRBJ2-1, the V gene TRBV5-3; the D gene is possibly TRBD2 (5 bases). TRBV5-3 is annotated as an ORF whose role is uncertain. V was cut by 5 bases and J by 0 bases, with 24 bases left in between. The CDR3 is 19 amino acids. The CDR3 DNA is TGTGCCAGAAGGACCTCCGCCCCATTAAAGCGGAGCTCCTACAATGAGCAGTTCTTC. Translating it yields CARRTSAPLKRSSYNEQFF.

This chain connects TRBV27 to TRBJ2-3; no firm D call. The CDR3 length is 14 residues. Trimming took 5 bases from V and 4 from J, leaving 13 bases between them. Germline lookup yields CDR1 MNHEY and CDR2 SMNVEV (reference sequence). The CDR3 region has the DNA TGTGCCAGCAGTCCCCTCGACTCCTCAGATACGCAGTATTTT. This sequence encodes CASSPLDSSDTQYF.

The chain employs TRBV6-5 and TRBJ2-2; tentatively, D is TRBD1 (5 bases). Germline lookup yields CDR1 MNHEY and CDR2 SVGAGI. This CDR3 has 13 amino acids. V was clipped by 5 bases and J by 6 bases, with 10 bases between them. CDR3 in DNA: TGTGCCAGCAGTCTAGGGGTCGCCGGGGAGCTGTTTTTT. It yields the protein CASSLGVAGELFF.

This chain uses TRBV25-1 with TRBJ1-4; the match to TRBD1 covers 10 bases. This CDR3 has 13 residues. V was pared by 6 bases and J by 5 bases, with 0 bases of the junction left unmatched. The germline gives CDR1 MGHDK, CDR2 SYGVNS. The CDR3 spells CASRDRGNEKLFF. CDR3 nucleotide sequence: TGTGCCAGCAGGGACAGGGGGAATGAAAAACTGTTTTTT.

On this clone: Other DNA sequences in the same sample also yield this CDR3. This rearrangement joins TRBV9 to TRBJ1-1, with D perhaps TRBD1 (5 bases). Trimming removed 2 bases at V and 4 bases at J, with 9 bases between. The CDR3 is 13 amino acids. Per the germline V gene, CDR1 is SGDLS and CDR2 is YYNGEE. CDR3 loop: CASSVGVGTEAFF. In DNA, the CDR3 is TGTGCCAGCAGCGTGGGGGTCGGCACTGAAGCTTTCTTT.

Regarding this clone: The sample contains more than one DNA sequence encoding this CDR3. This rearrangement joins TRBV19 to TRBJ1-5; TRBD1 is a possible D gene (6 bases). Germline assignment: CDR1 LNHDA and CDR2 SQIVND (reference sequence). This CDR3 has 13 amino acids. V was shortened by 4 bases and J by 5 bases, with 9 bases between the two germline ends. Here the CDR3 DNA reads TGTGCCAGTAGTAGGGGGGCGTATCAGCCCCAGCATTTT. Its translation: CASSRGAYQPQHF.

The chain couples TRBV5-4 to TRBJ2-7, with D tentatively TRBD2 (6 bases). Germline CDR1 SGHNT, CDR2 YYREEE (reference sequence). CDR3 length equals 14 residues. The ends were cut back, 4 bases at V and 0 bases at J, with 11 bases in the middle. The CDR3 sequence is CASSRGTGSYEQYF. DNA of the CDR3: TGTGCCAGCAGCCGCGGGACGGGCTCCTACGAGCAGTACTTC. Based on the CDR3 plus reference TRBV5-4 and TRBJ2-7, the full variable domain is ETGVTQSPTHLIKTRGQQVTLRCSSQSGHNTVSWYQQALGQGPQFIFQYYREEENGRGNFPPRFSGLQFPNYSSELNVNALELDDSALYLCASSRGTGSYEQYFGPGTRLTVT.

This rearrangement joins TRBV4-3 to TRBJ2-3; TRBD2 aligns across 11 bases. V lost 1 base, J lost 6 bases, and 3 bases stayed unmatched. CDR3 length: 15 residues. Germline V gives CDR1 LGHNA, CDR2 YSLEER. The CDR3 protein is CASSQVLAGVDTQYF. Written as DNA, the CDR3 is TGCGCCAGCAGCCAAGTACTAGCGGGAGTCGATACGCAGTATTTT.

This chain connects TRBV30 to TRBJ1-1, with TRBD1 matching 10 bases. The germline V gene has CDR1 GTSNPN and CDR2 SVGIG (reference sequence). With 1 base clipped from V and 4 bases from J, the junction kept 6 bases outside the gene matches. This CDR3 is 15 amino acids long. CDR3 sequence: CAWSGGQGLGTEAFF. In DNA, the CDR3 is TGTGCCTGGAGTGGGGGACAGGGGTTGGGCACTGAAGCTTTCTTT.

The genes are TRBV2 and TRBJ1-6, with 7 bases aligning to TRBD1. The CDR3 is 16 amino acids. Germline V gene data show CDR1 as SNHLY and CDR2 as FYNNEI. After removal of 3 bases from V and 7 bases from J, the junction contained 9 bases not matched to a gene. The CDR3 loop is CASSDGVGQMNSPLHF. The CDR3 DNA is TGTGCCAGCAGTGATGGTGTGGGACAGATGAATTCACCCCTCCACTTT.

The chain links TRBV2 to TRBJ2-1; possibly TRBD2 for D (6 bases). The CDR3 spans 14 residues. The V and J ends lost 11 bases and 0 bases respectively, with 14 bases between them. Germline CDR1 reads SNHLY; CDR2 reads FYNNEI. As DNA, the CDR3 is TGTGCCGGACGGGAGACCAACTCCTACAATGAGCAGTTCTTC. Translation: CAGRETNSYNEQFF.

J is TRBJ1-6 and V is TRBV6-1; D gene unclear. The CDR3 sequence is 16 residues long. Germline V gene sequence: CDR1 MNHNS, CDR2 SASEGT. V lost 0 bases and J 7 bases, leaving 13 bases between the germline ends. CDR3 sequence reads: CASSEAGMGSNSPLHF. The DNA for the CDR3 is TGTGCCAGCAGTGAAGCGGGTATGGGCAGCAATTCACCCCTCCACTTT.